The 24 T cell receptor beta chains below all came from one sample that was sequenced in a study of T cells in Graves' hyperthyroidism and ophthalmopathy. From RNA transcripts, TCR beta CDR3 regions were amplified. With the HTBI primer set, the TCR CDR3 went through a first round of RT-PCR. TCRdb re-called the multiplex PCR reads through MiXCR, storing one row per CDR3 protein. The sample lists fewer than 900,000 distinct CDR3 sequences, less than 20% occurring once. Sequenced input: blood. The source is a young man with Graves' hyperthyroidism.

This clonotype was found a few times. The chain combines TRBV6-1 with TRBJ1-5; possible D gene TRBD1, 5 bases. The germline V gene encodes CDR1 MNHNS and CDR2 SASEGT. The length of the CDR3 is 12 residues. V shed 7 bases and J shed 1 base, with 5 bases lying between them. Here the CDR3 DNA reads TGTGCCAGCACAGGGAGCAATCAGCCCCAGCATTTT. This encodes CASTGSNQPQHF.

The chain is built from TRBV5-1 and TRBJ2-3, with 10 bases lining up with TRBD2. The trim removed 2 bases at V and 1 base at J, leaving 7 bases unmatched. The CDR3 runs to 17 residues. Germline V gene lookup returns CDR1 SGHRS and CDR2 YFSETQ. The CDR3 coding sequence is TGCGCCAGCAGCTTCGGTCTGGGGACTAGCGGCACAGATACGCAGTATTTT. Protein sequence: CASSFGLGTSGTDTQYF.

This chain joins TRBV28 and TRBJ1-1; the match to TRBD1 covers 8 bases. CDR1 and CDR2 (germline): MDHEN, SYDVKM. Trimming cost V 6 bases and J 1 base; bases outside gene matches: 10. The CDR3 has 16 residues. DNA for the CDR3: TGTGCCAGCAGCCCGGTTGGACAGGGACGGAACACTGAAGCTTTCTTT. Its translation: CASSPVGQGRNTEAFF.

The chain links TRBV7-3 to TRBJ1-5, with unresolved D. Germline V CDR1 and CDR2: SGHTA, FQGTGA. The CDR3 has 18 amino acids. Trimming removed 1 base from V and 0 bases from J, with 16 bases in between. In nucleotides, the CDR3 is TGTGCCAGCAGCTTAAAACCGGGGATCCCCTTTAGCAATCAGCCCCAGCATTTT. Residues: CASSLKPGIPFSNQPQHF. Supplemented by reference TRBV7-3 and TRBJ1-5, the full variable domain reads GAGVSQTPSNKVTEKGKYVELRCDPISGHTALYWYRQSLGQGPEFLIYFQGTGAADDSGLPNDRFFAVRPEGSVSTLKIQRTERGDSAVYLCASSLKPGIPFSNQPQHFGDGTRLSIL.

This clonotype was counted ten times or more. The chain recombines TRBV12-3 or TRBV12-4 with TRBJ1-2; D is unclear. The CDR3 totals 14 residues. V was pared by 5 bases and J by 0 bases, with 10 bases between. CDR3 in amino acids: CASSLPGSNYGYTF. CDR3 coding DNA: TGTGCCAGCAGTCTCCCGGGATCTAACTATGGCTACACCTTC.

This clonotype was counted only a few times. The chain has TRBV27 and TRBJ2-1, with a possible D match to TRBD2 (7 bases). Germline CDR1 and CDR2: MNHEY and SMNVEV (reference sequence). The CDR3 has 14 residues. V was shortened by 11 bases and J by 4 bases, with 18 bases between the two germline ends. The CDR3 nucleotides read TGTGCCGTTTCTCGGGGGGCGGATTACAATGAGCAGTTCTTC. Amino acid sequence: CAVSRGADYNEQFF.

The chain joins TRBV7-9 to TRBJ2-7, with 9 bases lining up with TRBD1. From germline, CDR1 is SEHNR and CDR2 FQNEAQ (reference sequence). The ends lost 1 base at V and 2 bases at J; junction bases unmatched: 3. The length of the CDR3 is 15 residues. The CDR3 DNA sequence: TGTGCCAGCAGCTTAGTAGGACAGGGGACCTACGAGCAGTACTTC. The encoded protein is CASSLVGQGTYEQYF.

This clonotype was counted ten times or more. The CDR3 region is CAWSVSAPGTQYF. CDR3 in DNA: TGTGCCTGGAGTGTATCGGCGCCCGGGACCCAGTACTTC. This rearrangement joins TRBV30 to TRBJ2-5; D remains ambiguous. The germline CDR1 and CDR2 sequences are GTSNPN and SVGIG (reference sequence). The CDR3 has 13 residues. Trimming took off 0 bases at V and 7 bases at J, with 12 bases between the two ends. The full variable domain, its missing parts supplied by reference TRBV30 and TRBJ2-5, is SQTIHQWPATLVQPVGSPLSLECTVEGTSNPNLYWYRQAAGRGLQLLFYSVGIGQISSEVPQNLSASRPQDRQFILSSKKLLLSDSGFYLCAWSVSAPGTQYFGPGTRLLVL.

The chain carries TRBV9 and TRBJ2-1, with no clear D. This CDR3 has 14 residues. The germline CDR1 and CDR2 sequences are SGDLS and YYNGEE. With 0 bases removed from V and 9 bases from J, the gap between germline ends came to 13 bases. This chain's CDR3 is CASSVVGGLSEQFF. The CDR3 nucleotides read TGTGCCAGCAGCGTAGTGGGTGGGCTGAGTGAGCAGTTCTTC.

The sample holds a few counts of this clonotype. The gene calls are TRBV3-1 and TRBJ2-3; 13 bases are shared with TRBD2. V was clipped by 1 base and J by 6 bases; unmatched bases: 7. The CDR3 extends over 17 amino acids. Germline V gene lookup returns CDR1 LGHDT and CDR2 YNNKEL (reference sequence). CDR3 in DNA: TGTGCCAGCAGCCAAGGTGGACTAGCGGGAGTTGGCGATACGCAGTATTTT. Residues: CASSQGGLAGVGDTQYF.

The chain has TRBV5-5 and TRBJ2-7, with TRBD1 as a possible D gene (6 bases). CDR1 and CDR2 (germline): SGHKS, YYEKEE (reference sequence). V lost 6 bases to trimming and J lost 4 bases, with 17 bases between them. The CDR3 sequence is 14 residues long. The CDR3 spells CASTTTGRTYEQYF. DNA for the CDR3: TGTGCCAGCACCACGACAGGACGAACATACGAGCAGTACTTC.

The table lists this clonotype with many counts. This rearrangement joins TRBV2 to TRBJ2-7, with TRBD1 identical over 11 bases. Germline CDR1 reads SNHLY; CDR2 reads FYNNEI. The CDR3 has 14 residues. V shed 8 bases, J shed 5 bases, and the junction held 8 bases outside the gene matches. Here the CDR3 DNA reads TGTGCCAGCGGAAACGGACAGGGGGCCCACGAGCAGTACTTC. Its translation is CASGNGQGAHEQYF. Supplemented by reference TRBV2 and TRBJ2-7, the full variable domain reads EPEVTQTPSHQVTQMGQEVILRCVPISNHLYFYWYRQILGQKVEFLVSFYNNEISEKSEIFDDQFSVERPDGSNFTLKIRSTKLEDSAMYFCASGNGQGAHEQYFGPGTRLTVT.

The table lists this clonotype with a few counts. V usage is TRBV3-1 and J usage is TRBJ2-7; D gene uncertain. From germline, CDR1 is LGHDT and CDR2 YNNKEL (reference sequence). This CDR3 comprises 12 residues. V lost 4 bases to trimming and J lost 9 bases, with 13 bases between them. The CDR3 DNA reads TGTGCCAGCAGCCCCCACAGAGAATGGCAGTACTTC. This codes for CASSPHREWQYF.

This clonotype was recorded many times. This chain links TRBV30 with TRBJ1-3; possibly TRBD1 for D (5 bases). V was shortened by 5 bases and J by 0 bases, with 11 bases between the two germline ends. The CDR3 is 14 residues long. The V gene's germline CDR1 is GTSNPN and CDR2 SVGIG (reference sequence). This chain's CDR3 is CAWGDRPSGNTIYF. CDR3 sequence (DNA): TGTGCCTGGGGAGACAGACCCTCTGGAAACACCATATATTTT.

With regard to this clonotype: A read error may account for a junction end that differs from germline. CDR3 sequence (DNA): TGTGCCAGCAGCCAAGGTCCAGGAGGTTATAGCAATCATCCCCAGCATTTT. It specifies CASSQGPGGYSNHPQHF. The chain combines TRBV3-1 with TRBJ1-5; D is unclear. CDR1 and CDR2 (germline): LGHDT, YNNKEL (reference sequence). The CDR3 length is 17 residues.

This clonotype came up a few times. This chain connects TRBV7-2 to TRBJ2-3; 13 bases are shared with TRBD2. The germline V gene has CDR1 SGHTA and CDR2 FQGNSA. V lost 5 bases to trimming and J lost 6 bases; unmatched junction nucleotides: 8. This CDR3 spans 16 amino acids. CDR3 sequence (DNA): TGTGCCAGCAGCCGAGGACTAGCGGGAGTGGGGGATACGCAGTATTTT. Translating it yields CASSRGLAGVGDTQYF.

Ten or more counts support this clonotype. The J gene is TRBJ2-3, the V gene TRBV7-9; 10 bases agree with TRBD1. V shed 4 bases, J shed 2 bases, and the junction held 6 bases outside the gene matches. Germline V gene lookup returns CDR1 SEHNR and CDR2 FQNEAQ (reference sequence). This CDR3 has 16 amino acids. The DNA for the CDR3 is TGTGCCAGCAGCTCCCGGACAGGGGGGAACACAGATACGCAGTATTTT. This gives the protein CASSSRTGGNTDTQYF.

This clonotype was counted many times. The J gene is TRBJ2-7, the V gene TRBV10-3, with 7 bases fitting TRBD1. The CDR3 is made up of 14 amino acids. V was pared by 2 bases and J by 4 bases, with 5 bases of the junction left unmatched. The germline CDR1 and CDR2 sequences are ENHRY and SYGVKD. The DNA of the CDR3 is TGTGCCATCAGTGAGAACAACAGGGGATACGAGCAGTACTTC. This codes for CAISENNRGYEQYF.

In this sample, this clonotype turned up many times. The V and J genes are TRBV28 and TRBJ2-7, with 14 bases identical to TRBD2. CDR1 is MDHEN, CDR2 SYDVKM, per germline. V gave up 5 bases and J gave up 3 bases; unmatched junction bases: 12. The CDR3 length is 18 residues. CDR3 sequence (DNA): TGTGCCAGCAGTCAAGGACTAGCGGGAGGCCGCGGGAACTACGAGCAGTACTTC. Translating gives CASSQGLAGGRGNYEQYF.

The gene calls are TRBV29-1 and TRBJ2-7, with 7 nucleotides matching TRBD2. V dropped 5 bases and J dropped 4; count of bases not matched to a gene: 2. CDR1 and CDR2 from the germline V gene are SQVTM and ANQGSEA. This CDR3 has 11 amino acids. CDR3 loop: CSVRAGYEQYF. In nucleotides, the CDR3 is TGCAGCGTTAGAGCGGGGTACGAGCAGTACTTC.

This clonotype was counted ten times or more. The CDR3 DNA is TGCGCCAGCAGCTTGTCCGGGGAAACTAATGAAAAACTGTTTTTT. The encoded protein is CASSLSGETNEKLFF. The V gene is TRBV5-1, the J gene TRBJ1-4, with D unresolved. This CDR3 comprises 15 residues. V lost 1 base, J lost 1 base, and 8 bases lay in between. Germline assignment: CDR1 SGHRS and CDR2 YFSETQ.

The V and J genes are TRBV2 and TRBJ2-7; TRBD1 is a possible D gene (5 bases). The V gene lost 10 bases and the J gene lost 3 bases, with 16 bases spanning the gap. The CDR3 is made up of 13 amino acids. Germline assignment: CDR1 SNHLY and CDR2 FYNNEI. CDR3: CATKGRVDYEQYF. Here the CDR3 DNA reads TGTGCCACCAAGGGCAGGGTGGACTACGAGCAGTACTTC.

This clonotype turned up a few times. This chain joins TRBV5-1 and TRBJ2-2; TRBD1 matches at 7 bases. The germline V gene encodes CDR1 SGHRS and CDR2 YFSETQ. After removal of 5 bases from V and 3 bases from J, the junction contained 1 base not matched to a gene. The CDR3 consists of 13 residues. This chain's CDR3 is CASRGTDTGELFF. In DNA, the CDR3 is TGCGCCAGCAGGGGGACAGACACCGGGGAGCTGTTTTTT.

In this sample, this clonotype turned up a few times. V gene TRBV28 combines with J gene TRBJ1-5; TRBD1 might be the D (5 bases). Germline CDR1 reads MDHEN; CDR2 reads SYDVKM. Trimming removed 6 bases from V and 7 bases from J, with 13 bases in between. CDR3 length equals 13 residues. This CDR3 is CASRGGVGQPQHF. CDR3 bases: TGTGCCAGCAGGGGGGGGGTCGGGCAGCCCCAGCATTTT.